This T cell receptor beta chain was sequenced during a study of OX40 agonist ivuxolimab in advanced cancers. Repertoires were generated with immunoSEQ multiplex PCR, while TCRdb's copy carries only in-frame clones and drops some. The top ten clones hold roughly 2.4% of a sample with 70,000 or so clones, 88% of them seen once. Blood draws occurred at baseline, cycle 4 day 1, and cycle 7 day 1. The source is an adult with an advanced solid tumor such as melanoma, head and neck, liver or kidney cancer. The sample here was CD4+ or CD8+ T cells sorted from blood, taken in a trial of the OX40 agonist ivuxolimab.

The CDR3 nucleotides read TGCGCCAGCAGGACTAGCGGGAGGCCCAGCTCCTACAATGAGCAGTTCTTC. This codes for CASRTSGRPSSYNEQFF. The chain couples TRBV10-1 to TRBJ2-1; 13 bases map to TRBD2. The CDR3 covers 17 residues. Germline CDR1 reads WNHNN; CDR2 reads SYGVQD (reference sequence). With 6 bases clipped from V and 0 bases from J, the junction kept 5 bases outside the gene matches.